The 10 T cell receptor beta chains below were found in one sample sequenced in a study of CD8 T cells in ankylosing spondylitis. Via MiXCR, TCRdb re-called the 5' RACE reads, giving one row per CDR3 protein. The profile covers roughly 300,000 distinct CDR3 sequences, with under 8.5% appearing a single time and approximately 14% taken by the ten largest. Whole-study findings and limits: Ankylosing spondylitis blood appeared to carry a characteristic TCR beta motif of several highly homologous variants.

No antigen is known for these receptors. Sequenced: blood, either unsorted or a sorted T cell fraction (not recorded which). The receptors were gathered from a male donor with ankylosing spondylitis.

V gene TRBV12-3 or TRBV12-4 combines with J gene TRBJ1-1; no firm D call. The V end lost 6 bases, the J end lost 7 bases, and 15 bases lay between the germline ends. The CDR3 contains 13 residues. CDR3 sequence (DNA): TGTGCCAGCAGCCAAAGGACTAACCTTGAAGCTTTCTTT. Amino acid sequence: CASSQRTNLEAFF.

This clonotype was detected only a few times. Sequence at one end of the junction differs from germline and may be a read error. This rearrangement joins TRBV12-3 or TRBV12-4 to TRBJ2-3; TRBD1 might be the D (5 bases). The CDR3 extends over 15 amino acids. For the CDR3, the DNA is TGTGCCAGCAGTACCATGGATTTTAGCACAGGTACGCAGTATTTT. Its translation is CASSTMDFSTGTQYF.

The V call is TRBV7-2, the J call TRBJ2-5; D tentatively fits TRBD1 or TRBD2 (5 bases each). CDR1 and CDR2 (germline): SGHTA, FQGNSA. The CDR3 sequence is 14 residues long. Trimming took 5 bases from V and 4 from J, leaving 14 bases between them. The chain's CDR3 is CASSTSGGRETQYF. The DNA for the CDR3 is TGTGCCAGCAGCACCAGTGGGGGTCGAGAGACCCAGTACTTC.

The gene calls are TRBV9 and TRBJ2-5; D is uncertain. The CDR3 consists of 12 residues. Germline CDR1 is SGDLS and CDR2 is YYNGEE. V was clipped by 1 base and J by 5 bases, with 6 bases between them. CDR3 DNA: TGTGCCAGCAGCGTACATGAGGAGACCCAGTACTTC. It codes for CASSVHEETQYF.

This clonotype was counted ten times or more. The chain employs TRBV3-1 and TRBJ1-2; D perhaps matches TRBD1 (6 bases). This CDR3 is built from 13 residues. V lost 6 bases to trimming and J lost 3 bases, with 11 bases between them. Germline V gene lookup returns CDR1 LGHDT and CDR2 YNNKEL (reference sequence). The DNA for the CDR3 is TGTGCCAGCAGACAGGGACAAGACTATGGCTACACCTTC. Its protein is CASRQGQDYGYTF.

Only a few counts were recorded for this clonotype. The chain carries TRBV4-2 and TRBJ2-2; 10 bases fit TRBD2. Germline V gene lookup returns CDR1 LGHNA and CDR2 YNFKEQ. J gave up 0 bases and V 0 bases, and 4 bases lay outside the gene matches. The CDR3 contains 18 residues. As DNA, the CDR3 is TGTGCCAGCAGCCAAGAGGCTAGCGGGAGTTCGAACACCGGGGAGCTGTTTTTT. Protein product: CASSQEASGSSNTGELFF.

This clonotype was observed a handful of times. The chain carries TRBV3-1 and TRBJ1-2, with D unresolved. Germline assignment: CDR1 LGHDT and CDR2 YNNKEL (reference sequence). Trimming left V 2 bases short and J 4 bases short, with 14 bases between. The CDR3 spans 15 residues. The DNA for the CDR3 is TGTGCCAGCAGCCAACCGAGTGTCGCCGGCTATGGCTACACCTTC. It specifies CASSQPSVAGYGYTF.

The chain carries TRBV27 and TRBJ2-7; D is tentatively TRBD1 or TRBD2 (5 bases each). V was trimmed by 4 bases and J by 6 bases, leaving 13 bases between them. In germline, CDR1 is MNHEY, CDR2 SMNVEV (reference sequence). The CDR3 contains 13 residues. The CDR3 DNA is TGTGCCAGCAGTTCACCGGGACGGCCCGAGCAGTACTTC. It translates to CASSSPGRPEQYF.

The sample holds many counts of this clonotype. The CDR3 is CASSLAENNSPLHF. The CDR3 DNA sequence: TGTGCCAGCAGTTTAGCGGAGAACAATTCACCCCTCCACTTT. This chain links TRBV12-3 or TRBV12-4 with TRBJ1-6; D gene uncertain. V was pared by 0 bases and J by 7 bases, with 7 bases between. The CDR3 length is 14 residues.

This clonotype was picked up many times. The chain recombines TRBV6-5 with TRBJ1-2; D gene ambiguous. This CDR3 comprises 15 residues. V lost 4 bases, J lost 4 bases, and 16 bases lay in between. Germline V gene sequence: CDR1 MNHEY, CDR2 SVGAGI. The CDR3 coding sequence is TGTGCCAGCAGTTTAAAGGCAGCCAACGTCTATGGCTACACCTTC. Residues: CASSLKAANVYGYTF.